Here is one T cell receptor (beta chain) with its context. Its antigen is unknown. No base-level quality is on record; no much larger clone is a single base apart. This entry comes from a study of blood T cell repertoires in COVID-19 (dated by TCRdb to between 2020 and 2021). With respect to the entire study: The collaborator samples originated in the United States, Italy and Spain and spanned the acute and convalescent phases of COVID-19. The material from the prospective study consisted of cDNA or gDNA derived from T cells, B-cell-depleted T cells, or PBMCs. Subjects who had been exposed to COVID-19, were actively infected with it, or had recovered from it provided the deeply sampled blood TCRbeta repertoires that made up the dataset. The repertoires were made available in a free public database intended to serve as a resource for research on the immune response to SARS-CoV-2. The samples were drawn from two sources: the first 160 participants of the ongoing ImmuneRACE study, and approximately 1,300 subjects contributed by 6 global collaborators. Nearly every sample came with metadata listing a de-identified subject ID, COVID-19 status, age in years and sex. Where HLA class I and class II types were available, the types were taken from metadata supplied by the sample provider, not from assay-based typing.

From cysteine to phenylalanine, the CDR3 is 15 amino acids long. The sequence is cut down to CDR3 DNA, 45 bases in frame from base 1. The germline ends are 12 bases apart after V is trimmed by 0 bases and J by 3 bases. The germline V gene (reference sequence) yields GTSNPN for CDR1 and SVGIG for CDR2. General conclusions and limits of the study: Clinical and demographic metadata were provided uncurated, with the amount varying by source and participant.

TCRbeta CDR3 regions were amplified from genomic DNA by means of the immunoSEQ Assay, a bias-controlled multiplex PCR. Processing in the source paper ran as follows. The number of nucleated cells in each sample was estimated from the amplification of reference gene primers within the assay. To quantify the absolute abundance of each unique TCRbeta CDR3 rearrangement, sequence reads were collapsed and filtered. For each sample, productive Simpson clonality was calculated by taking the square root of Simpson's diversity index across productive rearrangements. Here the immuneACCESS table is served through TCRdb, limited to in-frame sequences with V and J called. Missing clones are a known gap in these copies; in checked studies unresolved V genes cover under half, and the rest lacks a known reason. V, J and clone size reflect that table, while D and trimming were determined from the DNA. The sample includes around 260,000 clones, with 75% to 90% observed a single time. The top ten constitute approximately 1.6% of the sample.

A second Seattle source provided samples from volunteer blood donors who had recovered from COVID-19. Each collaborating institution followed its own protocols to collect whole blood in K2EDTA tubes. For TCRbeta analysis, collaborators shipped samples in one of three forms: frozen whole blood, isolated PBMCs, or DNA extracted from either of those sample types. The chain uses TRBV30 and TRBJ2-1; TRBD1 is a possible D gene, resting on 5 matching bases. The specimen sequenced was peripheral blood. This receptor was taken from a woman between 40 and 55 years old who had recovered from COVID-19. The sequenced DNA: TGTGCCTGGAGTGTACTGAGGCAGGGCTACAATGAGCAGTTCTTC. This gives the protein CAWSVLRQGYNEQFF. Full variable domain (CDR3 extended with the reference TRBV30 and TRBJ2-1 proteins): SQTIHQWPATLVQPVGSPLSLECTVEGTSNPNLYWYRQAAGRGLQLLFYSVGIGQISSEVPQNLSASRPQDRQFILSSKKLLLSDSGFYLCAWSVLRQGYNEQFFGPGTRLTVL.